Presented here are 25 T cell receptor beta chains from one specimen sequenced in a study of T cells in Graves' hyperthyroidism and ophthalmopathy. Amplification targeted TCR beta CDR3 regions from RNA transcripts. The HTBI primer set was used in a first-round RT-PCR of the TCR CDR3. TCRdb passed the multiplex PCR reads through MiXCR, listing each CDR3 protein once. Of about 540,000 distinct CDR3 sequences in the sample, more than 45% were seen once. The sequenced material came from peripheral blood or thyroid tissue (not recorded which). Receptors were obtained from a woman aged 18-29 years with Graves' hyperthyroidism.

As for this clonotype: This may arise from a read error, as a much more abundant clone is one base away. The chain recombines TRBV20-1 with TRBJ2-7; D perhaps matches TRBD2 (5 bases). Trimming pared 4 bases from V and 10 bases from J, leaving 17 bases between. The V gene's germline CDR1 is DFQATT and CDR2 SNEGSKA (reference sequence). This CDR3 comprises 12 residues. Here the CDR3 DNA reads TGCAGTGCTAACGGCGAGGGCATCAAACAGTACTTC. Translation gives CSANGEGIKQYF.

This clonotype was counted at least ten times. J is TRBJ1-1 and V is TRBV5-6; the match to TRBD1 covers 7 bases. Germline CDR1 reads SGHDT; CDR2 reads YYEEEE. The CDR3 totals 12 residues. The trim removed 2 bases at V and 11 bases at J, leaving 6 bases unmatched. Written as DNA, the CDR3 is TGTGCCAGCAGCTTAGGACAGGCCCCCGCTTTCTTT. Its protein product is CASSLGQAPAFF.

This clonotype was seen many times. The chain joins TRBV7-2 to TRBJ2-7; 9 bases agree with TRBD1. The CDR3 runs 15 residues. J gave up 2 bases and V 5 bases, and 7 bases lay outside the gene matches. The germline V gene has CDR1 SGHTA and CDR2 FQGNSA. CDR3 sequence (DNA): TGTGCCAGCAGCCCAGGGACAGGGAGTACCTACGAGCAGTACTTC. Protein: CASSPGTGSTYEQYF.

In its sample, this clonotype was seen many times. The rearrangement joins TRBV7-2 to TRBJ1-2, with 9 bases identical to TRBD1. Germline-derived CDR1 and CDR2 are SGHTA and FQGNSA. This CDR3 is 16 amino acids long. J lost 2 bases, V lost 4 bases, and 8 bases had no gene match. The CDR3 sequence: CASSSAGQGGNYGYTF. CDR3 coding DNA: TGTGCCAGCAGCTCTGCGGGACAGGGTGGCAACTATGGCTACACCTTC.

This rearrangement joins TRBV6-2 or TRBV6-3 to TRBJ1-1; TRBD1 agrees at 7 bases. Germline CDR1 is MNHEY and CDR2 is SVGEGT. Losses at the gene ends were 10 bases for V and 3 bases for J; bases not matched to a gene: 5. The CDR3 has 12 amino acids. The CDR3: CATWDSHTEAFF. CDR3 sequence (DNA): TGTGCCACTTGGGACAGTCACACTGAAGCTTTCTTT.

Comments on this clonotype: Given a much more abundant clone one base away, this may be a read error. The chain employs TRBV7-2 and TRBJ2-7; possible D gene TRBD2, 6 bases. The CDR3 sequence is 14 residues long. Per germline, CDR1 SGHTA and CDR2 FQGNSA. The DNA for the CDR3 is TGTGCCAGCAGCTTCAGGCGGGACGGTCTCGAGCAGCACTTC. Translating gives CASSFRRDGLEQHF.

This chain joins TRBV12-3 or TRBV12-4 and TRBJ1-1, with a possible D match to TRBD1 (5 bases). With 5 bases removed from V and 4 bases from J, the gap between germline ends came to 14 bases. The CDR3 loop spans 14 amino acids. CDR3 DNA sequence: TGTGCCAGCAGTCCGCGGACTGGGGCCACTGAAGCTTTCTTT. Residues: CASSPRTGATEAFF.

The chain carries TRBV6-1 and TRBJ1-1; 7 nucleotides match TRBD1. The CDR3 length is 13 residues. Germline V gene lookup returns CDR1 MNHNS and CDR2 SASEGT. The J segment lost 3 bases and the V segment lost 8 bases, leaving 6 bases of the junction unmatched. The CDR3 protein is CASAPGGYTEAFF. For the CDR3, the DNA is TGTGCCAGCGCCCCAGGGGGATACACTGAAGCTTTCTTT.

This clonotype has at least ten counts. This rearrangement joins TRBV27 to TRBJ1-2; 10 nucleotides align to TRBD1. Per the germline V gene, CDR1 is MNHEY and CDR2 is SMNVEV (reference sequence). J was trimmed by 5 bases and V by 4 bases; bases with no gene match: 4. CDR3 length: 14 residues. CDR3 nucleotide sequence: TGTGCCAGCAGTTCACGGACAGGGGGGTATGGCTACACCTTC. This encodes CASSSRTGGYGYTF.

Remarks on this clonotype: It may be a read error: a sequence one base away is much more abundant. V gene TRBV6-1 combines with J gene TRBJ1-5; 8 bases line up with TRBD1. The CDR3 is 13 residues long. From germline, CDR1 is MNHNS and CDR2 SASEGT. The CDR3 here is CATQDRANQPQRF. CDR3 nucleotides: TGTGCCACACAGGACAGGGCTAATCAGCCCCAGCGTTTT.

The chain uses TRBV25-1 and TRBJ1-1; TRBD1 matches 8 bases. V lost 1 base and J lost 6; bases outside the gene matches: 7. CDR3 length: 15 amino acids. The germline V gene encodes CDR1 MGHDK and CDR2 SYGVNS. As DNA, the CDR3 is TGTGCCAGCAGTGAATTCCCCGGGACAGGATCTGAAGCTTTCTTT. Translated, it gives CASSEFPGTGSEAFF.

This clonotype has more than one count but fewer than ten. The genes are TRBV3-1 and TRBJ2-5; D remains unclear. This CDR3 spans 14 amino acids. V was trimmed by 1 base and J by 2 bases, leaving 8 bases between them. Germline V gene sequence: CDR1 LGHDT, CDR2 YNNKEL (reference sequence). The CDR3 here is CASSQVNLQETQYF. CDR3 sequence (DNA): TGTGCCAGCAGCCAAGTTAATTTACAAGAGACCCAGTACTTC.

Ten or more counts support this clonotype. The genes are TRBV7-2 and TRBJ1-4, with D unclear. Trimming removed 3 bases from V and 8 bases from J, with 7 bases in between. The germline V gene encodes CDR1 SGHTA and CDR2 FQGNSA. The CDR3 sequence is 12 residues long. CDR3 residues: CASSLTGEKLFF. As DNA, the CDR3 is TGTGCCAGCAGCTTGACGGGGGAAAAACTGTTTTTT.

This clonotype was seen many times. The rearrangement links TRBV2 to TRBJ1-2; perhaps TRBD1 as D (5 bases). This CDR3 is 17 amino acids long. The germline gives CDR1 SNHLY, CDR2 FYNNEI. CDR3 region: CASTRDAQGASNYGYTF. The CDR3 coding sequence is TGTGCTTCCACGAGGGACGCACAAGGGGCCTCGAACTATGGCTACACCTTC.

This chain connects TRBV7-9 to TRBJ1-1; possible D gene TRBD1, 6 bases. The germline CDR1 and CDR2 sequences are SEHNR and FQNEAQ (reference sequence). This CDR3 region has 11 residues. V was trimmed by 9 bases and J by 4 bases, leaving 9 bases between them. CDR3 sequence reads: CARQGFTEAFF. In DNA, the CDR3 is TGTGCCAGACAGGGTTTCACTGAAGCTTTCTTT.

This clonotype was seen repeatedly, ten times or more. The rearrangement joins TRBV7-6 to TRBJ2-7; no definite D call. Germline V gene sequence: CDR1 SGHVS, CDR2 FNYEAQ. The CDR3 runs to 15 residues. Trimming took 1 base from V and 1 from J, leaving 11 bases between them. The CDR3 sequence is CASSLGQALSYEQYF. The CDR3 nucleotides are TGTGCCAGCAGCTTAGGGCAGGCACTGTCCTACGAGCAGTACTTC. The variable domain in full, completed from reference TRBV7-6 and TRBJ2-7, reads GAGVSQSPRYKVTKRGQDVALRCDPISGHVSLYWYRQALGQGPEFLTYFNYEAQQDKSGLPNDRFSAERPEGSISTLTIQRTEQRDSAMYRCASSLGQALSYEQYFGPGTRLTVT.

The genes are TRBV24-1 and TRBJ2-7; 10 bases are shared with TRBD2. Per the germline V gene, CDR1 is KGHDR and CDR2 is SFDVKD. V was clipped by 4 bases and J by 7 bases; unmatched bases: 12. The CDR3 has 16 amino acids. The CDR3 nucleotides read TGTGCCACCAGTGACCTCAGCGGGAGGGCGCGGAATGAGCAGTACTTC. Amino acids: CATSDLSGRARNEQYF.

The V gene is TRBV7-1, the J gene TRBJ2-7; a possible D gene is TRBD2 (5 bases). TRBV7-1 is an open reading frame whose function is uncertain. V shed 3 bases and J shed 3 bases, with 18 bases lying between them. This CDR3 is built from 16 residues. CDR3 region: CASSSEGPEGNYEQYF. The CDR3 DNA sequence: TGTGCCAGCAGCTCCGAAGGGCCAGAGGGTAACTACGAGCAGTACTTC.

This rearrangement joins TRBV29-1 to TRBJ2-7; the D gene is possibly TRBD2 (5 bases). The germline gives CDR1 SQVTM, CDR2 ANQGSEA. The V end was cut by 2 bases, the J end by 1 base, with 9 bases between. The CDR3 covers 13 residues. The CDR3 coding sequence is TGCAGCGTTGAAAGAGGGTCATCCTACGAGCAGTACTTC. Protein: CSVERGSSYEQYF.

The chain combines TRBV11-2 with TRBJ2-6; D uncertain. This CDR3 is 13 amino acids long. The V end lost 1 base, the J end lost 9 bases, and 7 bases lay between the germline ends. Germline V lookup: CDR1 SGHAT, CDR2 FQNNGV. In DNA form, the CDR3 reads TGTGCCAGCAGCTTAGTTGTGGGCAACGTCCTGACTTTC. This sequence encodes CASSLVVGNVLTF.

Here the CDR3 DNA reads TGTGCCATCGACAGGGCGTCCTCTGGAAACACCATATATTTT. Protein sequence: CAIDRASSGNTIYF. The V and J genes are TRBV10-3 and TRBJ1-3, with TRBD1 matching over 7 bases. V shed 8 bases and J 0 bases; nucleotides not matched to a gene: 4. Germline lookup yields CDR1 ENHRY and CDR2 SYGVKD. CDR3 length equals 14 residues.

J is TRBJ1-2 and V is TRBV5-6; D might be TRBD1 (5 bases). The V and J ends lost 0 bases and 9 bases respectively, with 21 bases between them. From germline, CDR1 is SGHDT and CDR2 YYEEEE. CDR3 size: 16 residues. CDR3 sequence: CASSLASDSAGNRYTF. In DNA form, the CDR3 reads TGTGCCAGCAGCTTGGCGTCCGACAGTGCTGGAAACCGCTACACCTTC.

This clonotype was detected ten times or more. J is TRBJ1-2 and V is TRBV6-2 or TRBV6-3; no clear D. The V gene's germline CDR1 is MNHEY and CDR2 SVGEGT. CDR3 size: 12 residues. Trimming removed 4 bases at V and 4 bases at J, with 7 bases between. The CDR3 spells CASSLYRYGYTF. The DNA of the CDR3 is TGTGCCAGCAGTTTATACCGCTATGGCTACACCTTC.

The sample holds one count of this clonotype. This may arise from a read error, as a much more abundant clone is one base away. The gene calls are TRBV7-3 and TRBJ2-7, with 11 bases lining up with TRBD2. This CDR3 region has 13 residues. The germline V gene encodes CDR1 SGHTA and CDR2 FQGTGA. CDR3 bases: TGTGCCAGCAGCCTACTAGCGGGAGACGGTCCGTGCTTC. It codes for CASSLLAGDGPCF.

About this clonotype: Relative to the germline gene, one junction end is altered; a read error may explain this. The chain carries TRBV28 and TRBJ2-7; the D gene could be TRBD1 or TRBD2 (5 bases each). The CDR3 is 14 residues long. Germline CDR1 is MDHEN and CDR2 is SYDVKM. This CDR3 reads CAGSSRDGSYEQYF. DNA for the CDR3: TGTGCCGGCAGTTCCCGGGACGGTTCCTACGAGCAGTACTTC.